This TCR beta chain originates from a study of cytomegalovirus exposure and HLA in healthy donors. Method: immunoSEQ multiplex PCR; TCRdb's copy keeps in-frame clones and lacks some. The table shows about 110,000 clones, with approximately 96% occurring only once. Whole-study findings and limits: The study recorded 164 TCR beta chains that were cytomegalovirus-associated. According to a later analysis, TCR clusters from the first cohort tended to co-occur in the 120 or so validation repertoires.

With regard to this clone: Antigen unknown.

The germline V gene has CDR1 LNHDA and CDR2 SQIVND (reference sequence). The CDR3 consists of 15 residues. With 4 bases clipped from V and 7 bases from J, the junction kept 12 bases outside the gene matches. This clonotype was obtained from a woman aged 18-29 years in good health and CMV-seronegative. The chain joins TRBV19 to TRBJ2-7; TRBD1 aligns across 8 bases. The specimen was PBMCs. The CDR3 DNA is TGTGCCAGTAGTACGGGACAGGTCAGAAACGGGGAGCAGTACTTC. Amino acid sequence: CASSTGQVRNGEQYF.